The T cell receptor beta chain under discussion was sequenced for a study of CD8+CD57+ T cells in acquired aplastic anemia. Background on the study: Sorted CD4+ and CD8+ cell DNA averaged roughly 3.2 ug.

Germline CDR1 and CDR2: SGHNT and YENEEA. V lost 0 bases, J lost 7 bases, and 7 bases lay in between. The CDR3 is made up of 12 amino acids. Flow cytometry had shown expanded CD8+CD57+ cells in the patients chosen for sequencing. Every patient was diagnosed with severe acquired aplastic anemia. This clonotype was observed at least ten times. What it recognizes is unknown. Profiling of TCR beta VDJ combinations and CDR3 sequences used genomic DNA as template. TCRdb fed the reads into MiXCR, producing one record per CDR3 protein. Among 270,000 or so distinct CDR3 sequences listed, roughly 80% were seen once. Study results and caveats: Common to patients and controls were twenty-nine CD8+ CDR3 sequences. Patients versus controls showed no significant CD8+ Simpson's diversity difference.

This chain joins TRBV11-3 and TRBJ2-7; D uncertain. The sample consisted of sorted CD4+, CD8+, or CD8+CD57+ T cells (not recorded which) from PBMCs. This TCR was sampled from a human donor with aplastic anemia. The CDR3 region has the DNA TGTGCCAGCAGCTTAGATCTGACAGAGCAGTACTTC. Translating gives CASSLDLTEQYF.